One sample yielded the 7 T cell receptor beta chains listed below, sequenced in a study of T cells in Graves' hyperthyroidism and ophthalmopathy. What was amplified from RNA transcripts were TCR beta CDR3 regions. The HTBI primer set was used in a first-round RT-PCR of the TCR CDR3. A single record per CDR3 protein comes from TCRdb applying MiXCR to the multiplex PCR reads. Altogether about 580,000 distinct CDR3 sequences are present, roughly 46% being singletons, with the ten largest covering about 7.8%. The sequenced sample was peripheral blood or thyroid tissue (not recorded which). These receptors were taken from a woman younger than 30 with Graves' hyperthyroidism.

This clonotype was observed many times. This chain joins TRBV6-5 and TRBJ2-5; TRBD2 aligns across 7 bases. Germline-derived CDR1 and CDR2 are MNHEY and SVGAGI. This CDR3 has 14 residues. V lost 6 bases and J lost 7; bases outside the gene matches: 11. CDR3: CASRRGSGAVTQYF. In DNA form, the CDR3 reads TGTGCCAGCAGGCGGGGGTCCGGAGCGGTGACCCAGTACTTC.

The chain joins TRBV7-2 to TRBJ1-1; 7 nucleotides align to TRBD1. Per the germline V gene, CDR1 is SGHTA and CDR2 is FQGNSA. J was trimmed by 6 bases and V by 0 bases; bases with no gene match: 7. The CDR3 runs to 15 residues. The CDR3 loop is CASSLAPGGSPEAFF. The CDR3 DNA sequence: TGTGCCAGCAGCTTAGCTCCAGGGGGGTCCCCTGAAGCTTTCTTT.

CDR3 region: CASSTDRNYGYTF. DNA of the CDR3: TGTGCCAGCAGCACAGACAGAAACTATGGCTACACCTTC. The chain links TRBV7-8 to TRBJ1-2; D is possibly TRBD1 (5 bases). Per germline, CDR1 SGHVS and CDR2 FQNEAQ. CDR3 length: 13 amino acids. V lost 5 bases and J lost 2, with 9 bases in between.

The gene calls are TRBV5-2 and TRBJ2-3; the table gives TRBD2 as D, unverified against the DNA. TRBV5-2 is deemed a pseudogene. This CDR3 has 15 amino acids. The CDR3 DNA is TGTGCCAGCAAACAACTAGCGGGAGATATCGATACGCAGTATTTT. Its translation: CASKQLAGDIDTQYF.

J is TRBJ2-7 and V is TRBV29-1; 9 bases map to TRBD2. The germline CDR1 and CDR2 sequences are SQVTM and ANQGSEA. The CDR3 loop spans 14 amino acids. J lost 2 bases, V lost 4 bases, and 6 bases had no gene match. CDR3 region: CSVGSLAGTYEQYF. CDR3 nucleotide sequence: TGCAGCGTTGGTAGTCTAGCGGGGACCTACGAGCAGTACTTC.

This clonotype was counted many times. The chain combines TRBV2 with TRBJ2-7; D unresolved. The V and J ends lost 7 bases and 7 bases respectively, with 20 bases between them. Germline CDR1 and CDR2: SNHLY and FYNNEI. The CDR3 runs to 14 residues. The CDR3 nucleotides are TGTGCCAGCACAATCGAACACGCCCTAGGGGAGCAGTACTTC. Its translation is CASTIEHALGEQYF.

This clonotype has at least ten counts. V usage is TRBV12-3 or TRBV12-4 and J usage is TRBJ2-7; D ambiguous. V was shortened by 1 base and J by 1 base, with 11 bases between the two germline ends. The CDR3 covers 15 residues. The CDR3 protein is CASSLGYGLSYEQYF. CDR3 bases: TGTGCCAGCAGTTTAGGTTATGGGCTATCCTACGAGCAGTACTTC.